These 31 T cell receptor beta chains share one sample of origin, sequenced in a study of blood T cells in healthy people across ages. The second PCR ran about 7 to 12 cycles with a sample-barcoded 5' primer and J-beta primers. TCRdb itself ran the 5' RACE reads through MiXCR, one entry per CDR3 protein. The data show hundreds of thousands of distinct CDR3 sequences, roughly 50% seen once. The source material was blood. These receptors originate from a young man in good health.

The sample holds a few counts of this clonotype. The V gene is TRBV20-1, the J gene TRBJ2-7; TRBD2 aligns across 11 bases. CDR3 length equals 15 residues. Germline lookup yields CDR1 DFQATT and CDR2 SNEGSKA (reference sequence). Trimming took 3 bases from V and 1 from J; bases not matched to a gene: 5. For the CDR3, the DNA is TGCAGTGCTAGTAAGGGACTAGCGGCTTCCTACGAGCAGTACTTC. Residues: CSASKGLAASYEQYF.

The chain combines TRBV20-1 with TRBJ1-1; D call uncertain. V was clipped by 2 bases and J by 4 bases, with 11 bases between them. This CDR3 has 13 amino acids. Looked up from germline, CDR1 is DFQATT and CDR2 is SNEGSKA (reference sequence). The CDR3 DNA reads as TGCAGTGCTAGACAGCGGTGGGTCACTGAAGCTTTCTTT. It yields the protein CSARQRWVTEAFF.

The chain is built from TRBV7-6 and TRBJ2-1; D ambiguous. V dropped 2 bases and J dropped 3 bases, with 20 bases sitting between them. Germline CDR1 reads SGHVS; CDR2 reads FNYEAQ. The CDR3 has 18 residues. The CDR3 DNA reads TGTGCCAGCAGCTTAAGTGGACCAAGGACCTACATCTACAATGAGCAGTTCTTC. Amino acid sequence: CASSLSGPRTYIYNEQFF.

The chain links TRBV28 to TRBJ2-3, with 7 bases lining up with TRBD2. Trimming removed 3 bases from V and 4 bases from J; junction bases left unmatched: 7. The CDR3 is 15 residues long. Germline V gene sequence: CDR1 MDHEN, CDR2 SYDVKM. Here the CDR3 reads CASSFWGGGADTQYF. As DNA, the CDR3 is TGTGCCAGCAGTTTTTGGGGGGGAGGCGCAGATACGCAGTATTTT.

The chain combines TRBV7-2 with TRBJ2-7; D perhaps matches TRBD1 (6 bases). This CDR3 is 13 amino acids long. Trimming removed 5 bases from V and 2 bases from J, with 10 bases in between. In germline, CDR1 is SGHTA, CDR2 FQGNSA. This CDR3 is CASSQRTAYEQYF. CDR3 sequence (DNA): TGTGCCAGCAGCCAAAGGACAGCCTACGAGCAGTACTTC.

This clonotype occurred a few times. The chain carries TRBV29-1 and TRBJ2-3; no clear D. CDR1 and CDR2 (germline): SQVTM, ANQGSEA. CDR3 length equals 13 residues. Trimming cost V 4 bases and J 0 bases, with 8 bases left between them. Here the CDR3 reads CSVVESSTDTQYF. CDR3 DNA sequence: TGCAGCGTTGTGGAATCCAGCACAGATACGCAGTATTTT.

This clonotype turned up a few times. The rearrangement uses TRBV20-1 and TRBJ2-4, with D possibly being TRBD1 or TRBD2 (5 bases each). Germline CDR1 and CDR2: DFQATT and SNEGSKA (reference sequence). The V end lost 4 bases, the J end lost 9 bases, and 16 bases lay between the germline ends. This CDR3 has 13 residues. CDR3 DNA: TGCAGTGCTACAGACCTGGGGGAGCGCATTCAGTACTTC. As protein: CSATDLGERIQYF.

The chain is built from TRBV15 and TRBJ1-2, with no clear D. V was trimmed by 5 bases and J by 2 bases, leaving 6 bases between them. This CDR3 has 12 amino acids. The V gene's germline CDR1 is LNHNV and CDR2 YYDKDF (reference sequence). Here the CDR3 DNA reads TGTGCCACCAGCCGATCGAACTATGGCTACACCTTC. Its protein product is CATSRSNYGYTF.

The chain joins TRBV5-4 to TRBJ2-1; possible D gene TRBD1, 6 bases. Germline V gene lookup returns CDR1 SGHNT and CDR2 YYREEE (reference sequence). There are 15 residues in the CDR3. V lost 6 bases and J lost 2, with 15 bases in between. The CDR3 DNA reads as TGTGCCAGCACCCAATACAGGGACGCCTACAATGAGCAGTTCTTC. Its protein product is CASTQYRDAYNEQFF. Full variable domain (rest looked up from reference TRBV5-4 and TRBJ2-1): ETGVTQSPTHLIKTRGQQVTLRCSSQSGHNTVSWYQQALGQGPQFIFQYYREEENGRGNFPPRFSGLQFPNYSSELNVNALELDDSALYLCASTQYRDAYNEQFFGPGTRLTVL.

The V gene is TRBV11-2, the J gene TRBJ1-4; D remains ambiguous. Germline V lookup: CDR1 SGHAT, CDR2 FQNNGV. CDR3 size: 14 residues. V was trimmed by 1 base and J by 9 bases, leaving 12 bases between them. CDR3 loop: CASSLGRQAQKLFF. CDR3 in DNA: TGTGCCAGCAGCTTAGGCAGGCAGGCCCAAAAACTGTTTTTT. Complete variable domain (other parts from reference TRBV11-2 and TRBJ1-4): EAGVAQSPRYKIIEKRQSVAFWCNPISGHATLYWYQQILGQGPKLLIQFQNNGVVDDSQLPKDRFSAERLKGVDSTLKIQPAKLEDSAVYLCASSLGRQAQKLFFGSGTQLSVL.

This rearrangement joins TRBV7-9 to TRBJ1-4, with D uncertain. The CDR3 spans 13 residues. Germline values: CDR1 SEHNR, CDR2 FQNEAQ (reference sequence). Trimming removed 5 bases from V and 7 bases from J, with 11 bases in between. In nucleotides, the CDR3 is TGTGCCAGCAGCCCACGGGGTATTGAAAAACTGTTTTTT. Translating gives CASSPRGIEKLFF.

The CDR3 loop is CASSFKVDREKLFF. In DNA form, the CDR3 reads TGTGCCAGCAGTTTTAAGGTCGACAGAGAAAAACTGTTTTTT. The chain uses TRBV12-3 or TRBV12-4 and TRBJ1-4; TRBD1 might be the D (5 bases). Trimming removed 3 bases at V and 8 bases at J, with 13 bases between. CDR3 length: 14 amino acids.

V is TRBV5-6 and J is TRBJ2-7; TRBD2 is a possible D gene (5 bases). Germline loops: CDR1 SGHDT, CDR2 YYEEEE. The V gene lost 4 bases and the J gene lost 7 bases, with 15 bases spanning the gap. The CDR3 extends over 13 amino acids. The chain's CDR3 is CASSPDPPGEQYF. In DNA, the CDR3 is TGTGCCAGCAGCCCGGACCCTCCGGGGGAGCAGTACTTC. Using reference TRBV5-6 and TRBJ2-7 for the parts outside the CDR3, the full variable domain is DAGVTQSPTHLIKTRGQQVTLRCSPKSGHDTVSWYQQALGQGPQFIFQYYEEEERQRGNFPDRFSGHQFPNYSSELNVNALLLGDSALYLCASSPDPPGEQYFGPGTRLTVT.

The chain couples TRBV28 to TRBJ2-7, with D perhaps given as TRBD1 or TRBD2 (5 bases each). In germline, CDR1 is MDHEN, CDR2 SYDVKM. V was pared by 6 bases and J by 7 bases, with 10 bases between. The CDR3 is 11 residues long. The CDR3: CASSWGREQYF. DNA for the CDR3: TGTGCCAGCAGCTGGGGGAGAGAGCAGTACTTC.

Regarding this clonotype: Without the conserved terminal phenylalanine or tryptophan, this CDR3 likely stems from a read error. The genes are TRBV20-1 and TRBJ2-6; D not certain. V was shortened by 3 bases and J by 0 bases, with 15 bases between the two germline ends. Looked up from germline, CDR1 is DFQATT and CDR2 is SNEGSKA (reference sequence). There are 17 residues in the CDR3. The CDR3 bases are TGCAGTGCTAGTAGGCGTCAGCTCACCTCTGGGGCCAACGTCCTGACTTCC. This codes for CSASRRQLTSGANVLTS.

V usage is TRBV20-1 and J usage is TRBJ2-1, with a tentative D call TRBD2 (6 bases). V lost 3 bases, J lost 4 bases, and 19 bases lay in between. The CDR3 runs to 16 residues. Germline CDR1 and CDR2: DFQATT and SNEGSKA (reference sequence). The CDR3 nucleotides read TGCAGTGCTAGCCGGGACTCAGGGCGCCCGTACAATGAGCAGTTCTTC. It codes for CSASRDSGRPYNEQFF.

This chain joins TRBV25-1 and TRBJ1-1; D unclear. Germline V gene sequence: CDR1 MGHDK, CDR2 SYGVNS. The V end was cut by 3 bases, the J end by 6 bases, with 14 bases between. CDR3 length: 14 amino acids. The CDR3 here is CASSEVRGNSEAFF. The CDR3 region has the DNA TGTGCCAGCAGTGAGGTCAGAGGTAATTCTGAAGCTTTCTTT.

A word on this clonotype: Compared with germline, one end of the junction differs, possibly owing to a read error. V usage is TRBV28 and J usage is TRBJ2-3; 13 bases are a match to TRBD2. Germline assignment: CDR1 MDHEN and CDR2 SYDVKM. The CDR3 sequence is 16 residues long. The CDR3 region is CAGSSPTSGRIDTQYF. The DNA for the CDR3 is TGTGCCGGCAGTTCACCGACTAGCGGGAGGATAGATACGCAGTATTTT.

The chain has TRBV7-6 and TRBJ2-1; the D is unclear. V shed 3 bases and J shed 7 bases, with 13 bases lying between them. The CDR3 is 14 residues long. Germline V gene data show CDR1 as SGHVS and CDR2 as FNYEAQ. CDR3 residues: CASSLLWDRNEQFF. The CDR3, as DNA: TGTGCCAGCAGCTTGTTATGGGATAGAAATGAGCAGTTCTTC.

The chain carries TRBV20-1 and TRBJ2-1; D remains unclear. Germline CDR1 DFQATT, CDR2 SNEGSKA (reference sequence). Trimming cost V 1 base and J 8 bases, with 6 bases left between them. This CDR3 has 11 residues. The CDR3 region is CSARVGYEQFF. The CDR3 bases are TGCAGTGCTAGAGTCGGATATGAGCAGTTCTTC.

The V and J genes are TRBV7-2 and TRBJ2-7; D ambiguous. CDR1 is SGHTA, CDR2 FQGNSA, per germline. The CDR3 is 16 residues long. V shed 1 base and J shed 0 bases, with 13 bases lying between them. CDR3 nucleotide sequence: TGTGCCAGCAGCTTAGGAGTGACCTTGATCTCCTACGAGCAGTACTTC. Its protein product is CASSLGVTLISYEQYF.

This clonotype was observed a few times. This rearrangement joins TRBV6-4 to TRBJ1-2; no reliable D call. V was cut by 8 bases and J by 1 base, with 11 bases left in between. Germline V CDR1 and CDR2: MRHNA, SNTAGT. This CDR3 comprises 13 residues. CDR3 DNA: TGTGCCAGCTCAGTGGAGCTTAACTATGGCTACACCTTC. It yields the protein CASSVELNYGYTF.

This clonotype was recorded only once. The chain links TRBV5-4 to TRBJ2-4; 12 bases match TRBD2. The J call may not be correct, given that the DNA end is closer to TRBJ2-5. This CDR3 has 15 amino acids. Germline assignment: CDR1 SGHNT and CDR2 YYREEE (reference sequence). The CDR3 reads CASSSDTSGGRTQYF. CDR3 DNA: TGTGCCAGCAGCTCAGATACTAGCGGGGGGCGGACCCAGTACTTC.

The V and J genes are TRBV7-2 and TRBJ2-7, with TRBD2 matching over 10 bases. CDR1 is SGHTA, CDR2 FQGNSA, per germline. Trimming removed 7 bases from V and 4 bases from J; junction bases left unmatched: 10. This CDR3 has 15 amino acids. This CDR3 reads CASIPSGGAPYEQYF. In DNA, the CDR3 is TGTGCCAGCATCCCAAGCGGGGGGGCCCCTTACGAGCAGTACTTC.

The table lists this clonotype with a few counts. This sequence joins TRBV7-9 and TRBJ2-1, with unresolved D. This CDR3 comprises 14 residues. V was cut by 2 bases and J by 4 bases, with 9 bases left in between. Germline V gives CDR1 SEHNR, CDR2 FQNEAQ (reference sequence). CDR3 in DNA: TGTGCCAGCAGCTTACACAATAAGTACAATGAGCAGTTCTTC. This gives the protein CASSLHNKYNEQFF.

This clonotype was seen a few times. The chain uses TRBV29-1 and TRBJ2-1, with a weak D call TRBD2 (6 bases). Trimming shortened V by 3 bases and J by 0 bases, and 15 bases separated the two germline ends. The CDR3 spans 16 residues. From germline, CDR1 is SQVTM and CDR2 ANQGSEA. CDR3 in DNA: TGCAGCGTTGACGGGCTAGCGCCAAGCTCCTACAATGAGCAGTTCTTC. Its protein is CSVDGLAPSSYNEQFF.

This chain uses TRBV29-1 with TRBJ1-2, with D possibly being TRBD1 (6 bases). The CDR3 extends over 14 amino acids. The V gene's germline CDR1 is SQVTM and CDR2 ANQGSEA. The germline V and J ends were trimmed by 0 bases and 2 bases, with 10 bases remaining between them. CDR3 nucleotides: TGCAGCGTTGAAGAGGGGCAGGGGAACTATGGCTACACCTTC. Encoded protein: CSVEEGQGNYGYTF. The variable domain in full, completed from reference TRBV29-1 and TRBJ1-2, reads SAVISQKPSRDICQRGTSLTIQCQVDSQVTMMFWYRQQPGQSLTLIATANQGSEATYESGFVIDKFPISRPNLTFSTLTVSNMSPEDSSIYLCSVEEGQGNYGYTFGSGTRLTVV.

The chain joins TRBV6-1 to TRBJ2-4; possibly TRBD2 for D (6 bases). The CDR3 length is 14 residues. From germline, CDR1 is MNHNS and CDR2 SASEGT. Deletions cut 7 bases from V and 7 bases from J, with 17 bases between. CDR3 loop: CASTGLRNTNIQYF. The CDR3, as DNA: TGTGCCAGCACGGGACTCAGAAATACTAACATTCAGTACTTC.

The V gene is TRBV4-1, the J gene TRBJ1-5; 7 bases fit TRBD1. The V gene end was trimmed by 4 bases and the J gene end by 7 bases; junction bases not matched to a gene: 7. Germline V lookup: CDR1 MGHRA, CDR2 YSYEKL. CDR3 size: 14 residues. The CDR3 bases are TGCGCCAGCAGCCGATGGGACAGTGGGCAGCCCCAGCATTTT. Amino acid sequence: CASSRWDSGQPQHF.

This clonotype was recorded only once. This chain links TRBV20-1 with TRBJ1-1, with D unclear. V was trimmed by 6 bases and J by 5 bases, leaving 19 bases between them. This CDR3 contains 14 residues. In germline, CDR1 is DFQATT, CDR2 SNEGSKA (reference sequence). CDR3 in DNA: TGCAGTGCCCCACCCGACCTAGTTTGGACTGAAGCTTTCTTT. Translation: CSAPPDLVWTEAFF.

Worth noting for this clonotype: The junction and the germline gene differ at one end; a read error may be behind it. This rearrangement joins TRBV29-1 to TRBJ2-2; possible D gene TRBD1, 7 bases. Per the germline V gene, CDR1 is SQVTM and CDR2 is ANQGSEA. The CDR3 consists of 16 residues. In nucleotides, the CDR3 is TGCAGCGTCGCTCAAGACGGGACAGACCGCGTCGGGGGGCTGTTTTTT. It encodes CSVAQDGTDRVGGLFF.